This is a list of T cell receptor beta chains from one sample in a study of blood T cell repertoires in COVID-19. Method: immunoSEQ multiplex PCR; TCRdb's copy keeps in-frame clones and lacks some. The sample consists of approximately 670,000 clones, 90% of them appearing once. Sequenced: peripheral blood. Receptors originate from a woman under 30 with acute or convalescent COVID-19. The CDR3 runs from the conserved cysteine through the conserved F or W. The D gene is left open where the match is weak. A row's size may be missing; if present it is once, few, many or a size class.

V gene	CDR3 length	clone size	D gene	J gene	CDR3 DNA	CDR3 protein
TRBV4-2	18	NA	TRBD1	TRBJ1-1	TGTGCCAGCAGCCAGTCCGGGACAGGGACATTTAGGAACACTGAAGCTTTCTTT	CASSQSGTGTFRNTEAFF
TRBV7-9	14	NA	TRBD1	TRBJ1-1	TGTGCCAGCAGCTTGGCAGGGGGTGGCACTGAAGCTTTCTTT	CASSLAGGGTEAFF
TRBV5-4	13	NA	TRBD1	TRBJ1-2	TGTGCCAGCAGCCGCGACAGGGGTGATGGCTACACCTTC	CASSRDRGDGYTF
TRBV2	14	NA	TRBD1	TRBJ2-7	TGTGCCAGTCCGACAGGGGAAGGATCACGCGAGCAGTACTTC	CASPTGEGSREQYF
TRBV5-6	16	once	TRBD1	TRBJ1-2	TGTGCCAGCAGCTTGCCTCGGGACAGGGGACTTTATGGCTACACCTTC	CASSLPRDRGLYGYTF
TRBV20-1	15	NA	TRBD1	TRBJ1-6	TGCAGTGCTAGTCAGCGACAGGGGGCTCCTTCACCCCTCCACTTT	CSASQRQGAPSPLHF
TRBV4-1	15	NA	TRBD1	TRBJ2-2	TGCGCCAGCAGCCTCGGGACAGTAGTTACCGGGGAGCTGTTTTTT	CASSLGTVVTGELFF
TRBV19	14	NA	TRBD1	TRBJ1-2	TGTGCCAGTACTGCCGGGACAGGCAGGCTTGGCTACACCTTC	CASTAGTGRLGYTF
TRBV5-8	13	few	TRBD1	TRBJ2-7	TGTGCCAGCAGCCCTCAGGGGGCCTACGAGCAGTACTTC	CASSPQGAYEQYF
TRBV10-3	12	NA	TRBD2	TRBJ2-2	TGTGCCACGAGCGGGGGCACCGGGGAGCTGTTTTTT	CATSGGTGELFF
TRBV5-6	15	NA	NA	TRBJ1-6	TGTGCCAGCAGCCGCGATGGTAGACTAAATTCACCCCTCCACTTT	CASSRDGRLNSPLHF
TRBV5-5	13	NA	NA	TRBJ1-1	TGTGCCAGCACTCCAGGGGTGGGTACTGAAGCTTTCTTT	CASTPGVGTEAFF
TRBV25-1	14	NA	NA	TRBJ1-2	TGTGCCAGCAGTGGCTCAGGGAAGAACGATGGCTACACCTTC	CASSGSGKNDGYTF
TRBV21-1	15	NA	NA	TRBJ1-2	TGTGCCAGCGGCAGAAAAGGGAGGGGGACGAAAGGCTACACCTTC	CASGRKGRGTKGYTF
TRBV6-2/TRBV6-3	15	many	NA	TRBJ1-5	TGTGCCAGCAGTTACCTAGACGGTAGCAATCAGCCCCAGCATTTT	CASSYLDGSNQPQHF
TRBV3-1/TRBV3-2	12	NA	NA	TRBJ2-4	TGTGCCAGCAGCCAAGAATCTAACATTCAGTACTTC	CASSQESNIQYF
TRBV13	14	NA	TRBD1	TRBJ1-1	TGTGCCAGCAGCACGGGGACAGGATTCACTGAAGCTTTCTTT	CASSTGTGFTEAFF
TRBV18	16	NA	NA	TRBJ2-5	TGTGCCAGCTCACCACGGACAGCACTATTGGGGGAGACCCAGTACTTC	CASSPRTALLGETQYF
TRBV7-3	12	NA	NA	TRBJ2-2	TGTGCCAGCAGCTCTCTTTCCGGGGAGCTGTTTTTT	CASSSLSGELFF
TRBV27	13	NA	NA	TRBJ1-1	TGTGCCAGCAGTTTAACGCGGGTCACTGAAGCTTTCTTT	CASSLTRVTEAFF
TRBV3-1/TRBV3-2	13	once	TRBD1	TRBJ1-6	TGTGCCAGCAGCCCTCCGGGACAGCTGCCCCTCCACTTT	CASSPPGQLPLHF
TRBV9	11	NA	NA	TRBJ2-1	TGTGCCAGCAGCGGCGGGAATGAGCAGTTCTTC	CASSGGNEQFF
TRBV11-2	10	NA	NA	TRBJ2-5	TGTGCCAGCGGGCTCGAGACCCAGTACTTC	CASGLETQYF
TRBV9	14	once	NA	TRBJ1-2	TGTGCCAGCAGCCCCGAGGGGACACCCTATGGCTACACCTTC	CASSPEGTPYGYTF
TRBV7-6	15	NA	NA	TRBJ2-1	TGTGCCAGCAGCTCGGAAGGGACTTTGTACAATGAGCAGTTCTTC	CASSSEGTLYNEQFF
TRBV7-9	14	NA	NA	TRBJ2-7	TGTGCCAGCAGCTTAACGAGCAATTCCTACGAGCAGTACTTC	CASSLTSNSYEQYF
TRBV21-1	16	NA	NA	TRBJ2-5	TGTGCCAGCAGCAAAGCGGGAGACGGTCTCTATGGGACCCAGTACTTC	CASSKAGDGLYGTQYF
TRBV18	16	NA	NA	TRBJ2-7	TGTGCCAGCTCACCGCTCCGGGAAGATGTGACCTACGAGCAGTACTTC	CASSPLREDVTYEQYF
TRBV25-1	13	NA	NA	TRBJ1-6	TGTGCCAGCAGGGCCAGGGAAGGCTCACCCCTCCACTTT	CASRAREGSPLHF
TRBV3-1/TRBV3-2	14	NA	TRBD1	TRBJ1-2	TGTGCCAGCAGCACAGGGGACGGGAACTATGGCTACACCTTC	CASSTGDGNYGYTF
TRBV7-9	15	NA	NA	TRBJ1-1	TGTGCCAGCAGCTTGACAAACCTTATGAACACTGAAGCTTTCTTT	CASSLTNLMNTEAFF
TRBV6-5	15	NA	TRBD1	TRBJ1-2	TGTGCCAGCAGTCGCCGGGACAGGGGCGACTATGGCTACACCTTC	CASSRRDRGDYGYTF
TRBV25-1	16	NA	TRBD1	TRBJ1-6	TGTGCCAGCAGGACCCAGGGGGCCGGGGAGAGATCACCCCTCCACTTT	CASRTQGAGERSPLHF
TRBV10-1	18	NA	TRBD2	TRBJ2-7	TGCGCCAGCAGTGAGGCGGAGAAATATAGCGGGGGGGAATACGAGCAGTACTTC	CASSEAEKYSGGEYEQYF
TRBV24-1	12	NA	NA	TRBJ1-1	TGTGCCACCAGTGATCAGGGCACTGAAGCTTTCTTT	CATSDQGTEAFF
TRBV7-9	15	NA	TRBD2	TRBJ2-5	TGTGCCAGCAGCCAGCCGGGACTAGCGAAAGAGACCCAGTACTTC	CASSQPGLAKETQYF
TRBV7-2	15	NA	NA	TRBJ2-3	TGTGCCAGCAGCTTAAGACTGCGAAACACAGATACGCAGTATTTT	CASSLRLRNTDTQYF
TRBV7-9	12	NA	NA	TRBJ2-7	TGTGCCAGCAGCTTAGCGACATACGAGCAGTACTTC	CASSLATYEQYF
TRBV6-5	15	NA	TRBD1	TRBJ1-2	TGTGCCAGCAGACTTGAGACAGGGGGTGTCGGAGGCTACACCTTC	CASRLETGGVGGYTF
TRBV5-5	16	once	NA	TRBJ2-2	TGTGCCAGCAGCTTGCTGACCGGGGTGGGTACCGGGGAGCTGTTTTTT	CASSLLTGVGTGELFF
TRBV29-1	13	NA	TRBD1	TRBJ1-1	TGCAGCGTGTTCACAGGGGTAAGGACTGAAGCTTTCTTT	CSVFTGVRTEAFF
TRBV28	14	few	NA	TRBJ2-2	TGTGCCAGCAGTTTGAGGGCGCGTACCGGGGAGCTGTTTTTT	CASSLRARTGELFF
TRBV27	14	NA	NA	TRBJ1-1	TGTGCCAGCAGTACAACAGGGTCGAACACTGAAGCTTTCTTT	CASSTTGSNTEAFF
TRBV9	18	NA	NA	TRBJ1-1	TGTGCCAGCAGCTCGAGGGGGGGACCAGCTTCTACGAACACTGAAGCTTTCTTT	CASSSRGGPASTNTEAFF
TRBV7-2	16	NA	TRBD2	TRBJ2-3	TGTGCCAGCAGCTTAGTAGCGGGGGGCATCCGGGATACGCAGTATTTT	CASSLVAGGIRDTQYF